The clone carrying this T cell receptor beta chain turned up a few times. This specimen comes from a study of identical twins. TCRdb redid the calling of the 5' RACE reads with MiXCR, one entry per CDR3 protein. The table lists about 790,000 distinct CDR3 sequences, over 15% of them singletons. The germline CDR1 and CDR2 sequences are MNHEY and SVGEGT. V shed 0 bases and J shed 5 bases, with 11 bases lying between them. The CDR3 totals 15 residues. The same specimen was also included in a second study, on T cells expressing NK-cell markers.

The clonotype was recovered from a young woman in good health. The chain employs TRBV6-2 or TRBV6-3 and TRBJ2-1; no clear D gene. The material sequenced was PBMCs. CDR3 DNA: TGTGCCAGCAGTTACTCGGGCCGGACGAACAATGAGCAGTTCTTC. Translated: CASSYSGRTNNEQFF.